The T cell receptor (beta chain) under discussion was sequenced for a study of T cell responses to AZD1222 COVID-19 vaccine. On the study more broadly: Doses given second, at about 4 or about 12 weeks, were pooled. The study, taken as a whole, reports: Most donors were white British, females outnumbered males, and clonal diversity was possibly underestimated. Following two doses of AZD1222, Spike-specific TCR breadth and depth rose.

TCRdb's table, derived via immunoSEQ multiplex PCR, lists solely in-frame clones and lacks some. Here the sample spans around 77,000 clones, around 86% being singletons. About this clone: The target antigen is unknown.

This CDR3 region has 13 residues. Trimming removed 5 bases from V and 1 base from J, with 9 bases in between. The germline gives CDR1 PRHDT, CDR2 FYEKMQ (reference sequence). V and J are TRBV13 and TRBJ2-7; D is unresolved. This clonotype originated in an adult in good health. Sequenced material: peripheral blood, taken on day 0 of AZD1222 vaccination. The CDR3 loop reads CASSRSGSYEQYF. The DNA for the CDR3 is TGTGCCAGCAGCAGATCCGGGTCCTACGAGCAGTACTTC.